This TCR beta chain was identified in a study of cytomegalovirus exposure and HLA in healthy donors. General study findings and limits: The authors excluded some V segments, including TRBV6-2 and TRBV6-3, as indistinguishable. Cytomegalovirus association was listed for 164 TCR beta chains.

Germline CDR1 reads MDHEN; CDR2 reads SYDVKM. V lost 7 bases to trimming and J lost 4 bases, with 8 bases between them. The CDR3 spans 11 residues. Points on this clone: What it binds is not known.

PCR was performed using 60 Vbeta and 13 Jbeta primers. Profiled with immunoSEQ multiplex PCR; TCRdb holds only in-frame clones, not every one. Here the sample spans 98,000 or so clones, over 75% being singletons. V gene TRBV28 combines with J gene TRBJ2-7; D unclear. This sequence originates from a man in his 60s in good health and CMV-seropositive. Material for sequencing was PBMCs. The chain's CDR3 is CASIHRYEQYF. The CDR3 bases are TGTGCCAGCATTCACAGATACGAGCAGTACTTC.